This entry lists 17 T cell receptor delta chains sequenced from one sample in a study of gamma-delta T cells after stem cell transplantation. TCRdb reapplied CATT to the RT-PCR reads. The top ten clones hold 9.5% to 15% of a sample with 1,700 or so delta-chain clones, less than 5.5% of them seen once. The sequenced material came from gamma-delta T cells. Source of these receptors: a human donor. It is not recorded whose cells these are; they may come from a transplant donor.

In this sample, this clone is medium-sized. J is TRDJ3 and V is TRDV2, with 8 bases that match TRDD3. The CDR3 has 20 residues. Germline V gene data show CDR1 as GEAIGNYY and CDR2 as EKD. After removal of 3 bases from V and 1 base from J, the junction contained 13 bases not matched to a gene. CDR3 coding DNA: TGTGCCTGTGACCCTTTCCCGACTGGGGGCTCTTCCTGGGACACCCGACAGATGTTTTTC. This encodes CACDPFPTGGSSWDTRQMFF.

This clone is labeled as medium-sized (0.01 to 0.1%). The genes are TRDV2 and TRDJ1, with D possibly TRDD3 on 6 matching bases. Per the germline V gene, CDR1 is GEAIGNYY and CDR2 is EKD. This CDR3 contains 15 residues. V was clipped by 1 base and J by 4 bases, with 15 bases between them. The CDR3 sequence: CACDTLGTEFDKLIF. The CDR3 coding sequence is TGTGCCTGTGACACGCTGGGGACCGAATTCGATAAACTCATCTTT.

With regard to this clone: This may be a read error, as it is one base from a much larger clone. J is TRDJ1 and V is TRDV2; 9 bases line up with TRDD2. Assignment of the J gene here rests on matching the DNA to germline, because TCRdb gives none. V was clipped by 8 bases and J by 2 bases; unmatched bases: 17. The germline V gene has CDR1 GEAIGNYY and CDR2 EKD. The length of the CDR3 is 17 residues. In DNA, the CDR3 is TGTGCCTCCAAAGCCCTTCCTACGTTAGGGGGAACCGATAAACTCATCTTT. Translating it yields CASKALPTLGGTDKLIF.

Points on this clone: A far larger clone is one nucleotide away, so this likely arose from a read error. Other DNA sequences in the same sample also yield this CDR3. This chain uses TRDV2 with TRDJ1, with 7 bases fitting TRDD3. Germline lookup yields CDR1 GEAIGNYY and CDR2 EKD. The CDR3 is 15 amino acids. The DNA of the CDR3 is TGTGCCTGCGACACCCTGGGGGGGGACACCGATAAACTCATCTTT. It translates to CACDTLGGDTDKLIF.

This clone is labeled as large (0.1 to 1%). The same CDR3 also results from other DNA sequences found in this sample. The chain recombines TRDV2 with TRDJ1; D gene ambiguous. The germline CDR1 and CDR2 sequences are GEAIGNYY and EKD. This CDR3 has 14 amino acids. V was pared by 3 bases and J by 1 base, with 11 bases between. The DNA for the CDR3 is TGTGCCTGTGACTCACTAGGCGGCACCGATAAACTCATCTTT. Protein sequence: CACDSLGGTDKLIF.

The chain employs TRDV1 and TRDJ1, with a weak D call TRDD3 (6 bases). Germline V CDR1 and CDR2: TSWWSYY, QGS. Trimming took 4 bases from V and 1 from J, leaving 34 bases between them. The CDR3 length is 22 residues. Here the CDR3 DNA reads TGTGCTCTTGGGGGACACTTAATAAGAGCTGGGGAAGCGAGGAGGGGCACCGATAAACTCATCTTT. This translates into CALGGHLIRAGEARRGTDKLIF.

The J gene is TRDJ1, the V gene TRDV2; 7 bases match TRDD3. The CDR3 length is 14 residues. With V trimmed by 1 base and J by 1 base, 2 bases remained unmatched. Germline V gives CDR1 GEAIGNYY, CDR2 EKD. CDR3 in amino acids: CACDTLGGTDKLIF. DNA of the CDR3: TGTGCCTGTGACACGCTGGGGGGCACCGATAAACTCATCTTT.

This clone showed up just a few times. The chain recombines TRDV2 with TRDJ1; 13 bases match TRDD3. The CDR3 is made up of 18 amino acids. The V gene end was trimmed by 3 bases and the J gene end by 0 bases; junction bases not matched to a gene: 9. The germline V gene has CDR1 GEAIGNYY and CDR2 EKD. DNA of the CDR3: TGTGCCTGTGACTTCTTACTGGGGGATACGTCCAACACCGATAAACTCATCTTT. Its protein product is CACDFLLGDTSNTDKLIF.

A remark on this clone: This DNA translates differently at residue 11 from the TCRdb protein, which is that of a much larger clone; a read error is likely, and the protein shown is the DNA's own translation. The V and J genes are TRDV1 and TRDJ1; D may be TRDD3 (6 bases). Germline CDR1 is TSWWSYY and CDR2 is QGS. Trimming removed 1 base from V and 2 bases from J, with 14 bases in between. The CDR3 runs to 16 residues. CDR3 sequence (DNA): TGTGCTCTTGGGGAACAAAGATGGGGGGTAACCGATAAACTCATCTTT. It encodes CALGEQRWGVTDKLIF.

About this clone: One junction end disagrees with the germline gene, perhaps due to a read error. V gene TRDV2 combines with J gene TRDJ1; D gene uncertain. CDR1 is GEAIGNYY, CDR2 EKD, per germline. This CDR3 is 16 amino acids long. CDR3: CACDTVANPWTDKLTF. CDR3 coding DNA: TGTGCCTGTGACACCGTGGCTAACCCCTGGACCGATAAACTCACCTTT.

This clone has only a few counts. The junction differs from germline at one of its ends, possibly a read error. Other DNA sequences in this sample translate to the same CDR3. This chain uses TRDV2 with TRDJ1, with a weak D call TRDD3 (5 bases). This CDR3 region has 18 residues. Germline loops: CDR1 GEAIGNYY, CDR2 EKD. The CDR3 DNA follows: TGTGCCTGTGACACCCTTGGAGGCCCCATACGAAGTGTTGATAAACTCATTTTT. It yields the protein CACDTLGGPIRSVDKLIF.

This clone showed up just a few times. A much larger clone differs by one base, so this may be a read error. The chain has TRDV2 and TRDJ1, with a tentative D call TRDD3 (5 bases). Trimming cost V 0 bases and J 0 bases, with 19 bases left between them. This CDR3 comprises 18 residues. Germline values: CDR1 GEAIGNYY, CDR2 EKD. DNA of the CDR3: TGTGCCTGTGACACCCTAGCCGAACTGAGGATAGACACCGATAAACTCATCTTT. Its protein is CACDTLAELRIDTDKLIF.

As to this clone: One base separates it from a far larger clone, so it is likely a read error. The rearrangement links TRDV2 to TRDJ1, with TRDD3 as a possible D gene (6 bases). This CDR3 contains 14 residues. Germline CDR1 is GEAIGNYY and CDR2 is EKD. V was cut by 1 base and J by 1 base, with 9 bases left in between. The CDR3 nucleotides read TGTGCCTGTGACACGTTGGGGGCCACCGATAAACTCATCTTT. This gives the protein CACDTLGATDKLIF.

Remarks on this clone: The junction does not match germline at one end; this may be a read error. The chain carries TRDV2 and TRDJ1; TRDD3 agrees at 9 bases. Germline V CDR1 and CDR2: GEAIGNYY, EKD. The CDR3 is 18 amino acids. The DNA for the CDR3 is TGTGCCCGTGACTCAATGTTATCGAGGGGGATACAGGTCGATAAACTCATCTTT. This translates into CARDSMLSRGIQVDKLIF.

The chain has TRDV2 and TRDJ1; 10 positions agree with TRDD3. TCRdb offers no J gene call, so here the DNA was matched to germline to obtain one. The CDR3 has 15 amino acids. The germline CDR1 and CDR2 sequences are GEAIGNYY and EKD. J was trimmed by 7 bases and V by 1 base; bases with no gene match: 8. DNA of the CDR3: TGTGCCTGTGACACGGTGCGGGGGGATACGAGTAAACTCATCTTT. It translates to CACDTVRGDTSKLIF.

By frequency in the sample, this clone is large. Other DNA sequences in the same sample also yield this CDR3. The V gene is TRDV2, the J gene TRDJ1, with 8 bases fitting TRDD3. The V and J ends lost 1 base and 0 bases, in that order; junction bases with no gene match: 15. The germline gives CDR1 GEAIGNYY, CDR2 EKD. This CDR3 comprises 19 residues. DNA of the CDR3: TGTGCCTGTGACACAATCTCGCATACTGGGGGCCTGTACACCGATAAACTCATCTTT. Its protein is CACDTISHTGGLYTDKLIF.

The rearrangement links TRDV2 to TRDJ3, with 7 bases matching TRDD3. Since TCRdb gives no J gene, matching the DNA to germline was used here to assign it. Germline V gene data show CDR1 as GEAIGNYY and CDR2 as EKD. This CDR3 is built from 18 residues. The V segment lost 1 base and the J segment 0 bases; nucleotides outside the gene matches: 5. The CDR3 loop reads CACDTAGDSSWDTRQMFF. The CDR3 DNA reads as TGTGCCTGTGACACGGCGGGGGATTCCTCCTGGGACACCCGACAGATGTTTTTC.